The text below deals with one TCR beta chain. Its antigen is unknown. All patients picked for sequencing had shown, by flow cytometry, an expansion of CD8+CD57+ cells. This record comes from a study of CD8+CD57+ T cells in acquired aplastic anemia. At the level of the study: An average of roughly 3 ug of DNA was obtained from sorted CD4+ and CD8+ cells. Overall study results and limits: About 29 CD8+ CDR3 sequences occurred in both the patients and the controls.

CDR3 and TCR beta VDJ profiling relied on genomic DNA as the template. One entry per CDR3 protein, called by TCRdb with MiXCR from the reads. The sample includes under 250,000 distinct CDR3 sequences, approximately 45% of them seen just once. This CDR3 spans 16 amino acids. CDR1 is WSHSY, CDR2 SAAADI, per germline. V lost 8 bases and J lost 5; bases outside the gene matches: 11. The TCR comes from a human donor with aplastic anemia. Material for sequencing was sorted CD4+, CD8+, or CD8+CD57+ T cells (not recorded which) from PBMCs. The V and J genes are TRBV10-2 and TRBJ2-5; TRBD2 aligns across 13 bases. CDR3: CASAGTSGNYEETQYF. The CDR3 DNA is TGCGCCAGCGCCGGGACTAGCGGGAATTACGAGGAGACCCAGTACTTC.